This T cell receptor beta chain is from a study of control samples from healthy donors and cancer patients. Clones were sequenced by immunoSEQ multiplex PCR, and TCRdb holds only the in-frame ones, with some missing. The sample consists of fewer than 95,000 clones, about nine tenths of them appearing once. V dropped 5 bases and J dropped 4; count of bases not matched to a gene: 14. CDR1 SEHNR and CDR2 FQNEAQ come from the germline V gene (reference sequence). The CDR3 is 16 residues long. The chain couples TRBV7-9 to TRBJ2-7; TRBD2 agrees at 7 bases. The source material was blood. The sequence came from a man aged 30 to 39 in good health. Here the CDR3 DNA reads TGTGCCAGCAGCCCAGGAAGCGGGGCCTTTGGGTACGAGCAGTACTTC. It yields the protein CASSPGSGAFGYEQYF.